This is a list of T cell receptor beta chains from one sample in a study of T cells after yellow fever vaccination. TCRdb re-called the 5' RACE reads with MiXCR, one entry per CDR3 protein. The table has about 220,000 distinct CDR3 sequences, more than 3% seen once; the top ten hold around 3%. The sample in question was CD4+ T cells sorted from PBMCs, obtained 10 days after the yellow fever booster vaccination. The receptors come from a man between 18 and 29 years old who received the YFV17D yellow fever vaccine. Both conserved end residues are part of each CDR3. A D gene is named only where the DNA matches it firmly. Rows give clone size only sometimes, using once, few, many, or a class for an expanded clone.

v_gene: TRBV6-5
j_gene: TRBJ1-1
d_gene: -
len: 14
abundance: -
CDR3nt: TGTGCCAGCAGTTACCACGGAGTGAACACTGAAGCTTTCTTT
CDR3aa: CASSYHGVNTEAFF

v_gene: TRBV9
j_gene: TRBJ2-1
d_gene: TRBD2
len: 15
abundance: many
CDR3nt: TGTGCCAGCAGCGTTGGCGGGGGGCCGGTCAATGAGCAGTTCTTC
CDR3aa: CASSVGGGPVNEQFF

v_gene: TRBV11-2
j_gene: TRBJ2-7
d_gene: -
len: 14
abundance: many
CDR3nt: TGTGCCAGCAGCTTATTACGGAGCTCCTACGAGCAGTACTTC
CDR3aa: CASSLLRSSYEQYF

v_gene: TRBV7-8
j_gene: TRBJ1-1
d_gene: -
len: 16
abundance: few
CDR3nt: TGTGCCAGCAGCTTGGCATATGGAGTAAGGGGGACTGAAGCTTTCTTT
CDR3aa: CASSLAYGVRGTEAFF

v_gene: TRBV29-1
j_gene: TRBJ2-3
d_gene: -
len: 14
abundance: many
CDR3nt: TGCAGCGGGGCACAATGGTCTAGCACAGATACGCAGTATTTT
CDR3aa: CSGAQWSSTDTQYF

v_gene: TRBV6-2/TRBV6-3
j_gene: TRBJ1-5
d_gene: -
len: 14
abundance: many
CDR3nt: TGTGCCAGCAGTACCTGGAATAGCAATCAGCCCCAGCATTTT
CDR3aa: CASSTWNSNQPQHF

v_gene: TRBV7-2
j_gene: TRBJ1-3
d_gene: -
len: 14
abundance: few
CDR3nt: TGTGCCAGCAGAAAACAGGACTCTGGAAACACCATATATTTT
CDR3aa: CASRKQDSGNTIYF

v_gene: TRBV6-2/TRBV6-3
j_gene: TRBJ2-3
d_gene: TRBD1
len: 15
abundance: few
CDR3nt: TGTGCCAGCAGATGGACAGGGAGGAAAACAGATACGCAGTATTTT
CDR3aa: CASRWTGRKTDTQYF

v_gene: TRBV24-1
j_gene: TRBJ2-1
d_gene: TRBD2
len: 16
abundance: many
CDR3nt: TGTGCCACCAGTGTGTCAGGTCTAGGGAGGGTCGATGAGCAGTTCTTC
CDR3aa: CATSVSGLGRVDEQFF

v_gene: TRBV5-1
j_gene: TRBJ2-3
d_gene: TRBD2
len: 16
abundance: -
CDR3nt: TGCGCCAGCAGCTTGGGGACTAGCGGGGGCACAGATACGCAGTATTTT
CDR3aa: CASSLGTSGGTDTQYF

v_gene: TRBV15
j_gene: TRBJ2-3
d_gene: -
len: 15
abundance: many
CDR3nt: TGTGCCACCAGCAGAGGACAGGCCAGCACAGATACGCAGTATTTT
CDR3aa: CATSRGQASTDTQYF

v_gene: TRBV20-1
j_gene: TRBJ2-3
d_gene: TRBD1
len: 13
abundance: many
CDR3nt: TGCAGTGCTAGCACAGGGGGCACAGATACGCAGTATTTT
CDR3aa: CSASTGGTDTQYF

v_gene: TRBV5-1
j_gene: TRBJ1-2
d_gene: -
len: 15
abundance: many
CDR3nt: TGCGCCAGCAGCCCAGCATTCGTGACGAACTATGGCTACACCTTC
CDR3aa: CASSPAFVTNYGYTF

v_gene: TRBV7-2
j_gene: TRBJ1-2
d_gene: -
len: 13
abundance: many
CDR3nt: TGTGCCAGCAGCTTAGTGGGGAACTATGGCTACACCTTC
CDR3aa: CASSLVGNYGYTF

v_gene: TRBV24-1
j_gene: TRBJ2-5
d_gene: -
len: 15
abundance: many
CDR3nt: TGTGCCACCAGTGACGCTACCGGGACAAAAGAGACCCAGTACTTC
CDR3aa: CATSDATGTKETQYF

v_gene: TRBV7-2
j_gene: TRBJ1-5
d_gene: -
len: 17
abundance: many
CDR3nt: TGTGCCAGCAGCCCGGACGGGACACGGAGTGGCAATCAGCCCCAGCATTTT
CDR3aa: CASSPDGTRSGNQPQHF

v_gene: TRBV7-3
j_gene: TRBJ2-3
d_gene: -
len: 14
abundance: many
CDR3nt: TGTGCCAGCAGCTTAAAGGTCCAGCCAGATACGCAGTATTTT
CDR3aa: CASSLKVQPDTQYF

v_gene: TRBV7-8
j_gene: TRBJ2-5
d_gene: -
len: 15
abundance: many
CDR3nt: TGTGCCAGCAGCTGGGCGGGGCCCGAAAGAGAGACCCAGTACTTC
CDR3aa: CASSWAGPERETQYF

v_gene: TRBV12-3/TRBV12-4
j_gene: TRBJ2-2
d_gene: -
len: 16
abundance: -
CDR3nt: TGTGCCAGCAGTTTGGCGGGGGCCCAGAACACCGGGGAGCTGTTTTTT
CDR3aa: CASSLAGAQNTGELFF

v_gene: TRBV18
j_gene: TRBJ2-1
d_gene: TRBD2
len: 15
abundance: few
CDR3nt: TGTGCCAGCTCACCACCGGCGGGGGGGTACAATGAGCAGTTCTTC
CDR3aa: CASSPPAGGYNEQFF

v_gene: TRBV7-9
j_gene: TRBJ2-1
d_gene: TRBD1
len: 13
abundance: few
CDR3nt: TGTGCCAGCACAGGGACAGGGCGCAATGAGCAGTTCTTC
CDR3aa: CASTGTGRNEQFF

v_gene: TRBV7-2
j_gene: TRBJ1-5
d_gene: -
len: 15
abundance: many
CDR3nt: TGTGCCAGCAGCCGAACACCCCGGGGCAATCAGCCCCAGCATTTT
CDR3aa: CASSRTPRGNQPQHF

v_gene: TRBV5-1
j_gene: TRBJ2-7
d_gene: -
len: 12
abundance: many
CDR3nt: TGCGCCAGCAGCGCACAGGGAAACGAGCAGTACTTC
CDR3aa: CASSAQGNEQYF

v_gene: TRBV4-3
j_gene: TRBJ2-5
d_gene: -
len: 16
abundance: many
CDR3nt: TGCGCCAGCAGCCCAGAGGGCGGGGAAGGGGCAGAGACCCAGTACTTC
CDR3aa: CASSPEGGEGAETQYF

v_gene: TRBV12-3/TRBV12-4
j_gene: TRBJ2-4
d_gene: TRBD2
len: 15
abundance: many
CDR3nt: TGTGCCAGCACCCGACTAGCGGGGGGGGCGAACATTCAGTACTTC
CDR3aa: CASTRLAGGANIQYF

v_gene: TRBV20-1
j_gene: TRBJ1-4
d_gene: -
len: 14
abundance: many
CDR3nt: TGCAGTGCTTCGCCTGGGGGTGCTAATGAAAAACTGTTTTTT
CDR3aa: CSASPGGANEKLFF

v_gene: TRBV11-3
j_gene: TRBJ1-1
d_gene: -
len: 13
abundance: few
CDR3nt: TGTGCCAGCAGCCGTCAAAGGTACACTGAAGCTTTCTTT
CDR3aa: CASSRQRYTEAFF

v_gene: TRBV5-1
j_gene: TRBJ1-1
d_gene: TRBD1
len: 18
abundance: few
CDR3nt: TGCGCCAGCAGCTTGGATAATTTCAGGGGGCCCGGGAACACTGAAGCTTTCTTT
CDR3aa: CASSLDNFRGPGNTEAFF

v_gene: TRBV18
j_gene: TRBJ1-2
d_gene: -
len: 15
abundance: few
CDR3nt: TGTGCCAGCTCACCACAGATGAGCAGGGCCCATGGCTACACCTTC
CDR3aa: CASSPQMSRAHGYTF

v_gene: TRBV20-1
j_gene: TRBJ1-3
d_gene: -
len: 16
abundance: many
CDR3nt: TGCAGTGCTGGAGGGACGGGACTTCCAGGTGGAAACACCATATATTTT
CDR3aa: CSAGGTGLPGGNTIYF

v_gene: TRBV5-1
j_gene: TRBJ2-1
d_gene: -
len: 14
abundance: many
CDR3nt: TGCGCCAGCAGCTCGGCGGGGGCGGAAAATGAGCAGTTCTTC
CDR3aa: CASSSAGAENEQFF

v_gene: TRBV11-3
j_gene: TRBJ2-5
d_gene: TRBD2
len: 17
abundance: -
CDR3nt: TGTGCCAGCAGCTCTCCTCCGACTCGCGGGGGGGGAGAGACCCAGTACTTC
CDR3aa: CASSSPPTRGGGETQYF

v_gene: TRBV5-6
j_gene: TRBJ1-2
d_gene: -
len: 16
abundance: many
CDR3nt: TGTGCCAGCAGCTTAGGACCGACGAAGGGTAACTATGGCTACACCTTC
CDR3aa: CASSLGPTKGNYGYTF

v_gene: TRBV5-1
j_gene: TRBJ1-2
d_gene: -
len: 13
abundance: few
CDR3nt: TGCGCCAGCAGCTTCCGGGACAACTATGGCTACACCTTC
CDR3aa: CASSFRDNYGYTF

v_gene: TRBV12-3/TRBV12-4
j_gene: TRBJ2-7
d_gene: TRBD2
len: 15
abundance: -
CDR3nt: TGTGCCAGCAGTTCCACTAGCGGGGTCTCCTACGAGCAGTACTTC
CDR3aa: CASSSTSGVSYEQYF

v_gene: TRBV12-3/TRBV12-4
j_gene: TRBJ1-5
d_gene: -
len: 14
abundance: many
CDR3nt: TGTGCCAGCAGGGGGGGGGCGAACAATCAGCCCCAGCATTTT
CDR3aa: CASRGGANNQPQHF

v_gene: TRBV7-2
j_gene: TRBJ2-1
d_gene: -
len: 16
abundance: few
CDR3nt: TGTGCCAGCAGCTTACAAGGGGGGGCCCTAAACAATGAGCAGTTCTTC
CDR3aa: CASSLQGGALNNEQFF

v_gene: TRBV12-3/TRBV12-4
j_gene: TRBJ1-3
d_gene: TRBD1
len: 15
abundance: few
CDR3nt: TGTGCCAGCAGGGCGGACAGGGGTTCTGGAAACACCATATATTTT
CDR3aa: CASRADRGSGNTIYF

v_gene: TRBV7-9
j_gene: TRBJ2-5
d_gene: -
len: 14
abundance: -
CDR3nt: TGTGCCAGCAGCTTATTATCTGGGGAAGAGACCCAGTACTTC
CDR3aa: CASSLLSGEETQYF

v_gene: TRBV6-5
j_gene: TRBJ1-4
d_gene: -
len: 16
abundance: -
CDR3nt: TGTGCCAGCAGTTCAAGACAGGCCCCCCCCCTGGAAAAACTGTTTTTT
CDR3aa: CASSSRQAPPLEKLFF

v_gene: TRBV27
j_gene: TRBJ2-7
d_gene: -
len: 16
abundance: many
CDR3nt: TGTGCCAGCAGTTCCAAGTGGGGGCCTATCCCCTACGAGCAGTACTTC
CDR3aa: CASSSKWGPIPYEQYF

v_gene: TRBV5-1
j_gene: TRBJ1-1
d_gene: -
len: 14
abundance: many
CDR3nt: TGCGCCAGCAGCTTGGAACACTCGAACACTGAAGCTTTCTTT
CDR3aa: CASSLEHSNTEAFF

v_gene: TRBV7-2
j_gene: TRBJ2-3
d_gene: -
len: 14
abundance: -
CDR3nt: TGTGCCAGCAGCTTCTGGGGTCGGGCAGATACGCAGTATTTT
CDR3aa: CASSFWGRADTQYF

v_gene: TRBV7-9
j_gene: TRBJ2-7
d_gene: TRBD1
len: 19
abundance: -
CDR3nt: TGTGCCAGCAGCTCCGGGACAGGGGGCTTCGCCGTCCGCAACCCGCGGGAGTACTTC
CDR3aa: CASSSGTGGFAVRNPREYF

v_gene: TRBV7-2
j_gene: TRBJ2-3
d_gene: TRBD1
len: 16
abundance: few
CDR3nt: TGTGCCAGCAGACCGGACAGGGGGCTGGGGACAGATACGCAGTATTTT
CDR3aa: CASRPDRGLGTDTQYF

v_gene: TRBV5-1
j_gene: TRBJ2-1
d_gene: TRBD2
len: 13
abundance: many
CDR3nt: TGCGCCAGCAGCACTAGCGGGGACAATGAGCAGTTCTTC
CDR3aa: CASSTSGDNEQFF

v_gene: TRBV29-1
j_gene: TRBJ1-1
d_gene: -
len: 13
abundance: many
CDR3nt: TGCAGCGTTGAAGGCAGTCTGAACACTGAAGCTTTCTTT
CDR3aa: CSVEGSLNTEAFF

v_gene: TRBV12-3/TRBV12-4
j_gene: TRBJ2-1
d_gene: TRBD2
len: 13
abundance: few
CDR3nt: TGTGCCAGCAAGGCTAGCGGGCGCAATGAGAAGTTCTTC
CDR3aa: CASKASGRNEKFF

v_gene: TRBV11-2
j_gene: TRBJ2-1
d_gene: TRBD1
len: 14
abundance: many
CDR3nt: TGTGCCAGCAGCCGGGACAGGGGATGGCATGAGCAGTTCTTC
CDR3aa: CASSRDRGWHEQFF

v_gene: TRBV2
j_gene: TRBJ1-4
d_gene: -
len: 11
abundance: -
CDR3nt: TGTGCCAGCATCCGCTCTGAAAAACTGTTTTTT
CDR3aa: CASIRSEKLFF